The clone carrying this T cell receptor (beta chain) turned up a few times. As yet, its antigen is unknown. This record belongs to a study of CD4 T cells in relation to SARS-CoV-2 and coronaviruses. Study in general: TCR beta CDR3s were sequenced after 10-day antigen culture of PBMCs.

Assay used: immunoSEQ multiplex PCR; TCRdb lists only in-frame clones, some missing. The data show 20,000 to 25,000 clones, over 60% seen once. The unexposed donors gave CD4+ T cells in about 2010-2018, prior to COVID-19. The cells were cultured for over eight days before CD4+ T cells were isolated. Unexposed-donor CD4+ T cells were probed with SARS-CoV-2 S/N and four cold-coronavirus spikes, cells permitting. About 2 million PBMCs per well were cultured with 10 IU/ml IL-2. The specimen sequenced was CD4+ T cells from PBMCs, cultured in vitro. The sequence derives from a human donor in good health.

DNA for the CDR3: TGTGCCAGCAGCTCGGGACCGGGGACAGGGACCTCCTACAATGAGCAGTTCTTC. This sequence encodes CASSSGPGTGTSYNEQFF. The chain carries TRBV7-3 and TRBJ2-1; 9 bases agree with TRBD1. The V and J ends lost 4 bases and 0 bases, in that order; junction bases with no gene match: 10. The CDR3 contains 18 residues. Germline assignment: CDR1 SGHTA and CDR2 FQGTGA.